Shown below are 30 T cell receptor beta chains from a single sample sequenced in a study of T cells in Graves' hyperthyroidism and ophthalmopathy. The source material, RNA transcripts, was used to amplify TCR beta CDR3 regions. Carried out on the TCR CDR3, a first-round RT-PCR used the HTBI primer set. TCRdb called the multiplex PCR reads again in MiXCR, with one record for every CDR3 protein. The sample has around 570,000 distinct CDR3 sequences, roughly 21% seen once. The sequencing input was blood. Receptors originate from a man in his forties with Graves' ophthalmopathy.

This clonotype was found once. A much larger clone differs by one base, so this may be a read error. The chain employs TRBV13 and TRBJ2-5, with a tentative D call TRBD1 (6 bases). V was shortened by 11 bases and J by 7 bases, with 14 bases between the two germline ends. This CDR3 is built from 11 residues. CDR1 is PRHDT and CDR2 is FYEKMQ in the germline V gene (reference sequence). Written as DNA, the CDR3 is TGTGCCGGCACCGAAGGGGGGACCCAGTACTTC. Translated, it gives CAGTEGGTQYF.

This clonotype was counted many times. The rearrangement uses TRBV7-6 and TRBJ2-1; 8 bases are shared with TRBD2. Germline CDR1 reads SGHVS; CDR2 reads FNYEAQ. The CDR3 totals 17 residues. Losses at the gene ends were 2 bases for V and 2 bases for J; bases not matched to a gene: 8. CDR3 bases: TGTGCCAGCAGCTTATTAGTGTACGGGGGGGCCTACAATGAGCAGTTCTTC. It translates to CASSLLVYGGAYNEQFF.

J is TRBJ1-1 and V is TRBV6-5; 7 bases map to TRBD1. This CDR3 region has 14 residues. V lost 8 bases and J lost 1; bases outside the gene matches: 7. The germline gives CDR1 MNHEY, CDR2 SVGAGI. Here the CDR3 reads CASFYRGPNTEAFF. CDR3 DNA sequence: TGTGCCAGCTTTTACAGGGGCCCGAACACTGAAGCTTTCTTT.

This clonotype has a handful of counts. One junction end disagrees with the germline gene, perhaps due to a read error. The chain uses TRBV13 and TRBJ2-2; the match to TRBD1 covers 7 bases. CDR3 length equals 15 residues. The V gene's germline CDR1 is PRHDT and CDR2 FYEKMQ (reference sequence). The CDR3 is CASSSPTGNAGELFF. For the CDR3, the DNA is TGTGCCAGCAGCTCTCCGACAGGGAACGCCGGGGAGCTGTTTTTT.

This clonotype appeared many times. The V call is TRBV27, the J call TRBJ2-7; the D call may be TRBD1 or TRBD2 (5 bases each). The CDR3 is 15 amino acids. V lost 0 bases and J lost 6, with 15 bases in between. The germline CDR1 and CDR2 sequences are MNHEY and SMNVEV (reference sequence). This chain's CDR3 is CASSLSPGIGAEQYF. CDR3 in DNA: TGTGCCAGCAGTTTATCACCCGGGATAGGGGCCGAGCAGTACTTC.

This clonotype showed up many times. This chain uses TRBV28 with TRBJ2-3; D is ambiguous. V lost 2 bases to trimming and J lost 4 bases, with 16 bases between them. The CDR3 is 16 amino acids. Germline V gene lookup returns CDR1 MDHEN and CDR2 SYDVKM. The CDR3 sequence: CASSLRALVRADTQYF. Here the CDR3 DNA reads TGTGCCAGCAGTTTAAGGGCCCTGGTTCGCGCAGATACGCAGTATTTT.

This sequence joins TRBV7-3 and TRBJ2-2, with D unclear. Germline assignment: CDR1 SGHTA and CDR2 FQGTGA. The length of the CDR3 is 13 residues. V lost 5 bases and J lost 5, with 9 bases in between. The CDR3 nucleotides are TGTGCCAGCAGCGCCCTACTGACCGGGGAGCTGTTTTTT. Translated: CASSALLTGELFF.

This clonotype was seen a handful of times. This sequence joins TRBV11-1 and TRBJ1-2; D perhaps matches TRBD1 (6 bases). Germline V gives CDR1 SGHAT, CDR2 FQDESV (reference sequence). CDR3 size: 14 residues. Trimming left V 1 base short and J 2 bases short, with 8 bases between. DNA of the CDR3: TGTGCCAGCAGCTTAGATACAGGGAACTATGGCTACACCTTC. This sequence encodes CASSLDTGNYGYTF.

This clonotype was seen repeatedly, ten times or more. The rearrangement links TRBV7-9 to TRBJ2-1; D may be TRBD1 (6 bases). The CDR3 totals 17 residues. Trimming removed 4 bases at V and 0 bases at J, with 16 bases between. Germline loops: CDR1 SEHNR, CDR2 FQNEAQ (reference sequence). This CDR3 reads CASSSKHRVGSYNEQFF. In nucleotides, the CDR3 is TGTGCCAGCAGCTCAAAACACAGGGTCGGCTCCTACAATGAGCAGTTCTTC.

This chain links TRBV20-1 with TRBJ2-5; 9 bases line up with TRBD1. Germline CDR1 is DFQATT and CDR2 is SNEGSKA (reference sequence). V shed 6 bases, J shed 5 bases, and the junction held 4 bases outside the gene matches. The CDR3 consists of 12 residues. For the CDR3, the DNA is TGCAGTGCGGGGACAGGGCTTGAGACCCAGTACTTC. Translation gives CSAGTGLETQYF.

The V gene is TRBV20-1, the J gene TRBJ2-5, with 8 bases lining up with TRBD2. Trimming cost V 8 bases and J 7 bases; bases outside gene matches: 12. The CDR3 sequence is 13 residues long. The germline V gene encodes CDR1 DFQATT and CDR2 SNEGSKA (reference sequence). CDR3 residues: CSSGGLGVGTQYF. The CDR3 nucleotides read TGCAGTTCGGGGGGACTAGGTGTGGGGACCCAGTACTTC.

At least ten counts were recorded for this clonotype. This CDR3 reads CASSLRQTGYTF. The CDR3 region has the DNA TGTGCCAGCAGTTTAAGACAGACTGGCTACACCTTC. The chain uses TRBV28 and TRBJ1-2; perhaps TRBD1 as D (5 bases). The germline V and J ends were trimmed by 2 bases and 7 bases, with 8 bases remaining between them. The CDR3 spans 12 residues. Germline V gene sequence: CDR1 MDHEN, CDR2 SYDVKM.

At least ten counts were recorded for this clonotype. V usage is TRBV6-1 and J usage is TRBJ1-2, with a tentative D call TRBD1 (6 bases). CDR1 MNHNS and CDR2 SASEGT come from the germline V gene. The CDR3 is 13 amino acids. Trimming cost V 5 bases and J 4 bases, with 11 bases left between them. The CDR3 loop reads CASSLRQVYGYTF. CDR3 bases: TGTGCCAGCAGTCTCAGACAGGTCTATGGCTACACCTTC.

The chain links TRBV7-3 to TRBJ2-2, with D hard to call. Trimming left V 5 bases short and J 4 bases short, with 5 bases between. Germline V gives CDR1 SGHTA, CDR2 FQGTGA. The CDR3 covers 12 residues. CDR3 region: CASSRLTGELFF. DNA for the CDR3: TGTGCCAGCAGCAGACTCACCGGGGAGCTGTTTTTT.

This clonotype was counted ten times or more. The gene calls are TRBV6-1 and TRBJ1-1; tentatively, D is TRBD1 (6 bases). V lost 6 bases and J 0 bases, leaving 11 bases between the germline ends. This CDR3 region has 14 residues. Germline CDR1 is MNHNS and CDR2 is SASEGT. The CDR3, as DNA: TGTGCCAGCAGCCGGACAGCCCTGAACACTGAAGCTTTCTTT. This gives the protein CASSRTALNTEAFF.

The chain uses TRBV29-1 and TRBJ1-1; D remains ambiguous. Trimming stripped 7 bases from V and 1 base from J, with 13 bases between. This CDR3 is 13 amino acids long. Germline assignment: CDR1 SQVTM and CDR2 ANQGSEA. The CDR3: CSAGVRGNTEAFF. In DNA form, the CDR3 reads TGCAGCGCCGGAGTCCGGGGGAACACTGAAGCTTTCTTT.

With respect to this clonotype: The junction departs from the called germline gene at one end, perhaps through a read error. The chain recombines TRBV5-1 with TRBJ2-5, with 9 bases fitting TRBD1. The CDR3 loop spans 16 amino acids. CDR1 and CDR2 (germline): SGHRS, YFSETQ. CDR3 sequence: CASSPSFRDRDSSPYF. The CDR3 DNA follows: TGTGCCAGCAGCCCTAGCTTTCGGGACAGGGATTCATCTCCGTACTTC. Using reference TRBV5-1 and TRBJ2-5 for the parts outside the CDR3, the full variable domain is KAGVTQTPRYLIKTRGQQVTLSCSPISGHRSVSWYQQTPGQGLQFLFEYFSETQRNKGNFPGRFSGRQFSNSRSEMNVSTLELGDSALYLCASSPSFRDRDSSPYFGPGTRLLVL.

This clonotype was recorded a few times. A single base separates this from a much larger clone, so it may be a read error. The chain combines TRBV28 with TRBJ2-7; perhaps TRBD1 as D (5 bases). Trimming took off 7 bases at V and 1 base at J, with 11 bases between the two ends. Germline V gene data show CDR1 as MDHEN and CDR2 as SYDVKM. This CDR3 is 13 amino acids long. The DNA of the CDR3 is TGTGCCAGCAATCGACAGCCGTCCTACGAGCAGTACTTC. The encoded protein is CASNRQPSYEQYF.

V is TRBV27 and J is TRBJ2-3, with 11 positions matching TRBD1. Germline V lookup: CDR1 MNHEY, CDR2 SMNVEV (reference sequence). V trimming: 6 bases; J trimming: 4 bases; junction bases outside the gene matches: 12. The CDR3 is 17 residues long. CDR3 sequence: CASRPLDRTGGADTQYF. The CDR3 DNA follows: TGTGCCAGCAGGCCCCTTGACCGGACAGGGGGCGCAGATACGCAGTATTTT.

V gene TRBV18 combines with J gene TRBJ2-3, with 8 bases that match TRBD1. CDR1 is KGHSH and CDR2 is LQKENI in the germline V gene. This CDR3 has 16 residues. V gave up 3 bases and J gave up 1 base; unmatched junction bases: 6. The DNA for the CDR3 is TGTGCCAGCTCACCCTATATGGACAGGGGCACAGATACGCAGTATTTT. It encodes CASSPYMDRGTDTQYF.

In this sample, this clonotype turned up once. A read error may produce the germline difference seen at one junction end. The chain combines TRBV9 with TRBJ2-2, with 15 bases matching TRBD2. Germline CDR1 is SGDLS and CDR2 is YYNGEE. The CDR3 loop spans 18 amino acids. CDR3 sequence: CASNVGLAGGPITGELFF. The CDR3 nucleotides read TGTGCCAGCAACGTAGGACTAGCGGGAGGGCCGATCACCGGGGAGCTGTTTTTT. Filled out from reference TRBV9 and TRBJ2-2, the complete variable domain reads DSGVTQTPKHLITATGQRVTLRCSPRSGDLSVYWYQQSLDQGLQFLIQYYNGEERAKGNILERFSAQQFPDLHSELNLSSLELGDSALYFCASNVGLAGGPITGELFFGEGSRLTVL.

This clonotype was recorded many times. V usage is TRBV20-1 and J usage is TRBJ2-7, with D unclear. V was cut by 1 base and J by 5 bases, with 18 bases left in between. This CDR3 is built from 15 residues. Germline CDR1 is DFQATT and CDR2 is SNEGSKA (reference sequence). For the CDR3, the DNA is TGCAGTGCTAGAGCTCCCCTCCGAGGACCCCACGAGCAGTACTTC. Protein sequence: CSARAPLRGPHEQYF.

V is TRBV3-1 and J is TRBJ2-4, with a possible D match to TRBD1 (5 bases). Trimming left V 1 base short and J 10 bases short, with 11 bases between. This CDR3 contains 13 residues. The germline CDR1 and CDR2 sequences are LGHDT and YNNKEL (reference sequence). The CDR3 coding sequence is TGTGCCAGCAGCCAAGCTGCAGGGTCAATTCAGTACTTC. Translation gives CASSQAAGSIQYF.

The chain is built from TRBV4-3 and TRBJ2-6; 10 nucleotides match TRBD2. CDR3 length: 18 residues. Trimming at V came to 4 bases and at J to 2 bases, leaving 8 bases not matched to a gene. Germline V CDR1 and CDR2: LGHNA, YSLEER. The CDR3 bases are TGCGCCAGCAGCCCCGGAAGCGGGAGGGTGGCTGGGGCCAACGTCCTGACTTTC. Translation gives CASSPGSGRVAGANVLTF.

In this sample, this clonotype turned up a few times. The chain couples TRBV3-1 to TRBJ1-5, with D tentatively TRBD1 (5 bases). V dropped 0 bases and J dropped 3 bases, with 12 bases sitting between them. The CDR3 has 16 residues. In germline, CDR1 is LGHDT, CDR2 YNNKEL (reference sequence). In nucleotides, the CDR3 is TGTGCCAGCAGCCAAGAATCCGGCAGGGTCAATCAGCCCCAGCATTTT. The encoded protein is CASSQESGRVNQPQHF.

The V call is TRBV3-1, the J call TRBJ2-7; the D is unclear. The CDR3 is 11 residues long. The germline CDR1 and CDR2 sequences are LGHDT and YNNKEL (reference sequence). The V and J ends lost 3 bases and 8 bases respectively, with 8 bases between them. CDR3 in amino acids: CASSHDRKQYF. CDR3 nucleotides: TGTGCCAGCAGCCATGACCGGAAGCAGTACTTC.

The chain is built from TRBV27 and TRBJ1-6; possible D gene TRBD1, 6 bases. CDR3 length: 16 amino acids. Trimming cost V 3 bases and J 9 bases, with 18 bases left between them. Germline lookup yields CDR1 MNHEY and CDR2 SMNVEV (reference sequence). The CDR3 protein is CASSLALQGIGSPLHF. CDR3 DNA: TGTGCCAGCAGTTTGGCTCTACAGGGAATAGGTTCACCCCTCCACTTT.

The rearrangement joins TRBV20-1 to TRBJ2-7; 10 positions match TRBD2. This CDR3 spans 15 amino acids. J lost 4 bases, V lost 6 bases, and 12 bases had no gene match. The germline gives CDR1 DFQATT, CDR2 SNEGSKA (reference sequence). CDR3 nucleotides: TGCAGTGCCCGTCGGAGCGGGGGGGTTGGGTACGAGCAGTACTTC. Protein product: CSARRSGGVGYEQYF.

This clonotype was picked up a small number of times. CDR3 residues: CASSFASRLAGGPRTGELFF. The CDR3 DNA reads TGTGCCAGCAGCTTCGCCTCACGACTAGCGGGAGGGCCGCGCACCGGGGAGCTGTTTTTT. The chain joins TRBV27 to TRBJ2-2; TRBD2 aligns across 14 bases. The CDR3 covers 20 residues. Germline CDR1 MNHEY, CDR2 SMNVEV (reference sequence). The V segment lost 6 bases and the J segment 4 bases; nucleotides outside the gene matches: 16.

The rearrangement joins TRBV5-1 to TRBJ2-6, with D hard to call. Germline-derived CDR1 and CDR2 are SGHRS and YFSETQ. V was clipped by 4 bases and J by 2 bases, with 7 bases between them. The CDR3 totals 14 residues. The CDR3 DNA reads as TGCGCCAGCAGCAGGGTACCTGGGGCCAACGTCCTGACTTTC. Encoded protein: CASSRVPGANVLTF.